This is a list of T cell receptor beta chains from one sample in a study of cytomegalovirus exposure and HLA in healthy donors. Repertoires were generated with immunoSEQ multiplex PCR, while TCRdb's copy carries only in-frame clones and drops some. Of some 190,000 clones in the sample, around a tenth were seen once. The sequenced material came from PBMCs. The origin of the receptors is a woman aged 30 to 39 in good health and CMV-seropositive. The CDR3 runs from the conserved cysteine through the conserved F or W. A D gene is named only where the DNA matches it firmly. The size field is filled for only some rows; it gives once, few, many or a size class.

d_gene,v_gene,j_gene,abundance,CDR3aa,CDR3nt
TRBD2,TRBV7-9,TRBJ2-7,.,CASSAGLAGEYEQYF,TGTGCCAGCAGCGCCGGACTAGCGGGAGAATACGAGCAGTACTTC
.,TRBV19,TRBJ2-1,few,CASATALYNEQFF,TGTGCCAGTGCGACAGCCTTATACAATGAGCAGTTCTTC
.,TRBV20-1,TRBJ2-3,few,CSAGLTDTQYF,TGCAGTGCGGGGCTCACAGATACGCAGTATTTT
.,TRBV19,TRBJ2-7,.,CASSITAMPAAYEQYF,TGTGCCAGTAGTATAACGGCCATGCCGGCGGCCTACGAGCAGTACTTC
.,TRBV21-1,TRBJ2-7,.,CASSKMAYGTGNYEQYF,TGTGCCAGCAGCAAAATGGCCTATGGGACAGGGAACTACGAGCAGTACTTC
.,TRBV5-4,TRBJ1-2,.,CASSSKTDVPGSYGYTF,TGTGCCAGCAGCTCAAAGACAGACGTGCCAGGTAGCTATGGCTACACCTTC
.,TRBV7-9,TRBJ1-1,.,CASSLVGLSEAFF,TGTGCCAGCAGCTTAGTCGGGTTGTCTGAAGCTTTCTTT
.,TRBV4-1,TRBJ2-1,.,CASSQRGGAENEQFF,TGCGCCAGCAGCCAAAGGGGGGGAGCCGAGAATGAGCAGTTCTTC
TRBD1,TRBV30,TRBJ1-2,.,CAWRGDRGRRGYTF,TGTGCCTGGAGGGGAGACAGGGGGAGGAGAGGCTACACCTTC
.,TRBV14,TRBJ1-1,.,CASSQDALYRDNSEAFF,TGTGCCAGCAGCCAAGATGCCCTTTACCGGGACAACTCTGAAGCTTTCTTT
TRBD1,TRBV18,TRBJ2-7,few,CASSPPGTEGSYEQYF,TGTGCCAGCTCACCACCGGGGACAGAAGGATCCTACGAGCAGTACTTC
.,TRBV5-1,TRBJ2-7,few,CASSLRGQSYEQYF,TGCGCCAGCAGCTTGAGGGGTCAGTCCTACGAGCAGTACTTC
TRBD1,TRBV5-8,TRBJ2-2,few,CASSLVPGQGPGELFF,TGTGCCAGCAGCTTGGTCCCGGGACAGGGGCCCGGGGAGCTGTTTTTT
.,TRBV30,TRBJ2-7,.,CAWSVTRVYEQYF,TGTGCCTGGAGTGTAACCAGGGTCTACGAGCAGTACTTC
TRBD1,TRBV5-1,TRBJ2-7,few,CASSLTPLGTGTYEQYF,TGCGCCAGCAGCCTCACTCCCCTCGGGACAGGGACCTACGAGCAGTACTTC
.,TRBV6-4,TRBJ1-4,few,CASRFRGQGRQLNEKLFF,TGTGCCAGCAGATTCCGAGGGCAGGGGCGTCAACTTAATGAAAAACTGTTTTTT
.,TRBV4-2,TRBJ2-7,few,CASSPGLAYEQYF,TGTGCCAGCAGCCCCGGACTGGCCTACGAGCAGTACTTC
.,TRBV2,TRBJ1-1,many,CASSTTDPWGGFNTEAFF,TGTGCCAGCAGTACTACCGACCCTTGGGGGGGATTCAACACTGAAGCTTTCTTT
.,TRBV27,TRBJ2-7,few,CASSSFQVVSPYEQYF,TGTGCCAGCAGTTCGTTCCAGGTGGTTAGTCCCTACGAGCAGTACTTC
.,TRBV5-1,TRBJ2-7,.,CASSLDNYSYEQYF,TGCGCCAGCAGCTTGGATAATTACAGTTACGAGCAGTACTTC
TRBD1,TRBV5-1,TRBJ2-5,few,CASSSQGAGETQYF,TGCGCCAGCAGCTCGCAGGGGGCTGGGGAGACCCAGTACTTC
.,TRBV7-2,TRBJ1-1,.,CASSPSGVSNTEAFF,TGTGCCAGCAGCCCTTCTGGAGTGTCGAACACTGAAGCTTTCTTT
.,TRBV6-6,TRBJ1-2,few,CASSYDSGYTF,TGTGCCAGCAGTTACGACAGTGGCTACACCTTC
.,TRBV5-1,TRBJ2-5,.,CASSLVLGSQVWETQYF,TGCGCCAGCAGCTTGGTATTGGGGAGCCAGGTCTGGGAGACCCAGTACTTC
.,TRBV7-9,TRBJ2-1,.,CASSLERRLGFF,TGTGCCAGCAGCTTAGAACGCCGACTCGGGTTCTTC
TRBD1,TRBV4-1,TRBJ2-5,few,CASSQESAGGLETQYF,TGCGCCAGCAGCCAAGAGTCGGCAGGGGGCCTGGAGACCCAGTACTTC
.,TRBV5-1,TRBJ1-1,.,CASSLGKANTEAFF,TGCGCCAGCAGCTTGGGAAAAGCAAACACTGAAGCTTTCTTT
TRBD1,TRBV5-8,TRBJ1-5,.,CASSLEGQGPFLSAQHF,TGTGCCAGCAGCTTGGAGGGACAGGGGCCCTTTTTATCGGCCCAGCATTTT
.,TRBV5-1,TRBJ2-2,few,CASSLGEDSAAELFF,TGCGCCAGCAGCTTGGGGGAGGACTCAGCCGCGGAGCTGTTTTTT
TRBD1,TRBV9,TRBJ1-2,few,CASSVGWSGQGEGYTF,TGTGCCAGCAGCGTAGGTTGGTCTGGACAGGGAGAGGGCTACACCTTC
.,TRBV2,TRBJ2-1,few,CASSGSLFDERIDEQFF,TGTGCCAGCAGTGGAAGCCTGTTCGACGAGCGGATAGATGAGCAGTTCTTC
TRBD1,TRBV18,TRBJ2-7,.,CASSPPSKVYRGRPHYEQYF,TGTGCCAGCTCACCACCAAGTAAGGTTTACAGGGGGCGTCCTCACTACGAGCAGTACTTC
.,TRBV7-2,TRBJ1-5,.,CASSLEAQPQHF,TGTGCCAGCAGCTTAGAAGCTCAGCCCCAGCATTTT
TRBD1,TRBV5-4,TRBJ2-3,.,CASSTRQGISDTQYF,TGTGCCAGCAGCACCAGACAGGGAATTTCAGATACGCAGTATTTT
.,TRBV7-8,TRBJ2-7,.,CASSELSPGLTYEQYF,TGTGCCAGCAGCGAACTATCCCCAGGACTGACCTACGAGCAGTACTTC
.,TRBV5-4,TRBJ1-2,few,CASSLVRPGSNYGYTF,TGTGCCAGCAGCTTAGTTCGTCCAGGGTCTAACTATGGCTACACCTTC
.,TRBV2,TRBJ2-7,.,CASSETGRFYEQYF,TGTGCCAGCAGTGAAACCGGCAGGTTCTACGAGCAGTACTTC
TRBD1,TRBV10-3,TRBJ2-4,.,CAISPGQQIAKNIQYF,TGTGCCATCAGTCCGGGACAGCAAATAGCCAAAAACATTCAGTACTTC
TRBD1,TRBV25-1,TRBJ2-3,many,CASKGDRDTQYF,TGTGCCAGCAAAGGGGACAGGGATACGCAGTATTTT
.,TRBV10-3,TRBJ1-2,.,CAISRQAGSGYTF,TGTGCCATCAGTAGACAAGCCGGTAGTGGCTACACCTTC
.,TRBV6-5,TRBJ1-6,.,CASSYRQGGSPLHF,TGTGCCAGCAGTTACAGGCAGGGTGGGTCACCCCTCCACTTT
.,TRBV30,TRBJ2-3,few,CAWTPFGADTQYF,TGTGCCTGGACCCCTTTCGGGGCAGATACGCAGTATTTT
TRBD2,TRBV7-2,TRBJ2-1,.,CASSFWTSRSYNEQFF,TGTGCCAGCAGCTTTTGGACTAGCAGGTCCTACAATGAGCAGTTCTTC
.,TRBV5-1,TRBJ2-7,few,CASSLKTGYEQYF,TGCGCCAGCAGCTTAAAGACAGGTTACGAGCAGTACTTC
TRBD1,TRBV7-2,TRBJ2-5,few,CASSSPDRGQETQYF,TGTGCCAGCAGCTCCCCGGACAGGGGGCAGGAGACCCAGTACTTC
TRBD2,TRBV7-9,TRBJ2-1,few,CASSNPSGRGRNEQFF,TGTGCCAGCAGCAACCCTAGCGGGAGGGGCCGGAATGAGCAGTTCTTC
TRBD1,TRBV7-7,TRBJ2-2,.,CASSTGQGARLNTGELFF,TGTGCCAGCAGCACGGGACAGGGGGCGCGACTGAACACCGGGGAGCTGTTTTTT
.,TRBV15,TRBJ1-2,few,CATSRSSGEGYGYTF,TGTGCCACCAGCAGATCTTCAGGGGAAGGCTATGGCTACACCTTC
.,TRBV2,TRBJ1-1,few,CASSEPKKDRSRTEAFF,TGTGCCAGCAGTGAACCAAAAAAAGACAGGAGTCGTACTGAAGCTTTCTTT
.,TRBV6-6,TRBJ2-7,few,CASSYRAGQTYEQYF,TGTGCCAGCAGTTACCGGGCGGGACAGACCTACGAGCAGTACTTC